This T cell receptor (beta chain) was identified in a study of Graves' ophthalmopathy and Graves' hyperthyroidism. V lost 2 bases and J 5 bases, leaving 11 bases between the germline ends. The CDR3 runs 14 residues. Germline CDR1 SGHRS, CDR2 YFSETQ. General observations from the study: In blood appeared most of the expanded thyroid clonotypes whose frequency exceeded 0.001. Ophthalmopathy progression predictions by the model showed 72.22% specificity and roughly 70% sensitivity.

TCR beta CDR3 regions were amplified from RNA transcripts. The library came from an HTBI-primed first-round RT-PCR and a second-round multiplex PCR. TCRdb called the multiplex PCR reads again in MiXCR, with one record for every CDR3 protein. The sample lists 580,000 or so distinct CDR3 sequences, about 40% occurring once. As to this clonotype: As yet, its antigen is unknown.

The receptor's source is an adult man with Graves' hyperthyroidism. The chain couples TRBV5-1 to TRBJ2-1; D remains ambiguous. Sequencing was done on a sample of peripheral blood or thyroid tissue (not recorded which). The CDR3 coding sequence is TGCGCCAGCAGCTTAGCACTTAGGGACAATGAGCAGTTCTTC. Amino acid sequence: CASSLALRDNEQFF.